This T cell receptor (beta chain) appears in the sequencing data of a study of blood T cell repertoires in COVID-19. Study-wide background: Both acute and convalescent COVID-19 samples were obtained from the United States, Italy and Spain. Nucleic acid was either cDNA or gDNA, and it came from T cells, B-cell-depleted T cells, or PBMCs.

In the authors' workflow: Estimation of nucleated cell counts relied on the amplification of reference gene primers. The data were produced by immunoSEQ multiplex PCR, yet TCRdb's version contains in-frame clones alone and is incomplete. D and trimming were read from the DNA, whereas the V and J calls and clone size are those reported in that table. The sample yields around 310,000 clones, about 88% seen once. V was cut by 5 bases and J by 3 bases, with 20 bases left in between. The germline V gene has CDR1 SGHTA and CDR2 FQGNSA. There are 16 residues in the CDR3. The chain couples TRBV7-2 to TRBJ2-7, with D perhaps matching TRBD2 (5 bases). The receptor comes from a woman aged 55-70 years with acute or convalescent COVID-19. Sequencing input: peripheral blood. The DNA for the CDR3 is TGTGCCAGCAGCCCCTACGGGGTGCTCGCGGGCTACGAGCAGTACTTC. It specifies CASSPYGVLAGYEQYF.